The 16 T cell receptor beta chains presented below share a single source sample, sequenced in a study of T-cell memory formation after mild COVID-19. MiXCR, run by TCRdb on the 5' RACE reads, gives a single entry per CDR3 protein. Of 300,000 to 400,000 distinct CDR3 sequences detected, more than 15% appear once; the ten largest clones hold about 20%. Material: PBMCs or a T cell subset sorted from them (not recorded which). These TCRs come from a man aged 18 to 29 who had mild COVID-19 (a few samples of this study predate the infection). Cell type and time point are not known.

The chain has TRBV6-5 and TRBJ2-3; 11 nucleotides line up with TRBD1. J was trimmed by 2 bases and V by 7 bases; bases with no gene match: 8. Germline CDR1 MNHEY, CDR2 SVGAGI. The CDR3 covers 16 residues. CDR3 nucleotides: TGTGCCAGCACCCCGACGGACAGGGGGCCCACAGATACGCAGTATTTT. It encodes CASTPTDRGPTDTQYF.

This CDR3 reads CSASSLASHEQYF. The CDR3 nucleotides are TGCAGTGCTAGTAGCCTAGCGTCCCACGAGCAGTACTTC. V is TRBV20-1 and J is TRBJ2-7, with D maybe TRBD2 (6 bases). V shed 3 bases and J shed 5 bases, with 14 bases lying between them. CDR3 length: 13 amino acids. Germline V gives CDR1 DFQATT, CDR2 SNEGSKA (reference sequence).

The V and J genes are TRBV7-2 and TRBJ1-3, with a weak D call TRBD1 (6 bases). The CDR3 is 16 amino acids. Deletions cut 5 bases from V and 0 bases from J, with 14 bases between. The V gene's germline CDR1 is SGHTA and CDR2 FQGNSA. This chain's CDR3 is CASSQNTGFSGNTIYF. CDR3 sequence (DNA): TGTGCCAGCAGCCAGAATACAGGGTTCTCTGGAAACACCATATATTTT.

This clonotype was counted a few times. The chain combines TRBV12-3 or TRBV12-4 with TRBJ2-2; 8 positions agree with TRBD1. The CDR3 length is 15 residues. V lost 6 bases to trimming and J lost 2 bases; unmatched junction nucleotides: 5. CDR3 in DNA: TGTGCCAGCAGGTGGACAGGGAGAAACACCGGGGAGCTGTTTTTT. As protein: CASRWTGRNTGELFF.

This clonotype was seen at least ten times. The gene calls are TRBV11-3 and TRBJ2-7; D not certain. Per the germline V gene, CDR1 is SGHNT and CDR2 is YENEEA. The CDR3 is made up of 15 amino acids. Trimming stripped 0 bases from V and 3 bases from J, with 12 bases between. The CDR3 region has the DNA TGTGCCAGCAGCTTAGATGTTGCCCCGTACTACGAGCAGTACTTC. Its protein is CASSLDVAPYYEQYF.

The chain recombines TRBV19 with TRBJ2-3; TRBD2 matches at 15 bases. Germline CDR1 reads LNHDA; CDR2 reads SQIVND (reference sequence). The CDR3 length is 19 residues. J was trimmed by 1 base and V by 3 bases; bases with no gene match: 8. CDR3 sequence: CASSITGTSGGKGTDTQYF. The CDR3 DNA follows: TGTGCCAGTAGTATTACAGGGACTAGCGGGGGGAAGGGCACAGATACGCAGTATTTT.

This clonotype showed up just a few times. The CDR3 nucleotides are TGTGCCAGCAGTTACGGGCAGGTAGCCTTCTTT. This sequence encodes CASSYGQVAFF. The V call is TRBV6-5, the J call TRBJ1-1; D gene uncertain. V gave up 2 bases and J gave up 14 bases, with 12 bases separating them. The CDR3 sequence is 11 residues long. Per germline, CDR1 MNHEY and CDR2 SVGAGI.

This clonotype was recorded a few times. The gene calls are TRBV27 and TRBJ1-2, with unresolved D. Trimming stripped 5 bases from V and 6 bases from J, with 16 bases between. The CDR3 runs to 14 residues. Per the germline V gene, CDR1 is MNHEY and CDR2 is SMNVEV (reference sequence). For the CDR3, the DNA is TGTGCCAGCAGTCCCCGATTTGGACGGAATGGCTACACCTTC. This gives the protein CASSPRFGRNGYTF.

This clonotype has at least ten counts. V usage is TRBV12-3 or TRBV12-4 and J usage is TRBJ2-1; D gene unclear. With 8 bases removed from V and 7 bases from J, the gap between germline ends came to 18 bases. The CDR3 extends over 14 amino acids. CDR3 sequence reads: CASATILEGNEQFF. The DNA of the CDR3 is TGTGCCAGCGCCACTATCCTCGAAGGGAATGAGCAGTTCTTC.

The V call is TRBV20-1, the J call TRBJ2-3; unclear D gene. Trimming took 5 bases from V and 0 from J, leaving 6 bases between them. The CDR3 is made up of 12 amino acids. The germline CDR1 and CDR2 sequences are DFQATT and SNEGSKA (reference sequence). The CDR3 DNA is TGCAGTGCTCCTCGGAGCACAGATACGCAGTATTTT. Its translation: CSAPRSTDTQYF.

This clonotype was observed a few times. The V call is TRBV12-5, the J call TRBJ2-3; 9 nucleotides line up with TRBD2. The CDR3 contains 17 residues. Germline trimming cut 4 bases from V and 3 bases from J; bases unmatched to any gene: 11. CDR1 is LGHNT, CDR2 FRNRAP, per germline. The CDR3 spells CASGSSISGGRTDTQYF. The CDR3 bases are TGTGCTAGTGGTTCATCCATCAGCGGGGGGCGGACAGATACGCAGTATTTT.

This clonotype was recorded many times. The rearrangement joins TRBV20-1 to TRBJ1-6; D not certain. CDR1 and CDR2 (germline): DFQATT, SNEGSKA (reference sequence). With 3 bases removed from V and 5 bases from J, the gap between germline ends came to 2 bases. The CDR3 runs to 11 residues. The CDR3 DNA sequence: TGCAGTGCTAGCCATAATTCACCCCTCCACTTT. It translates to CSASHNSPLHF.

This clonotype has ten or more counts. The chain employs TRBV7-2 and TRBJ2-2, with 8 bases fitting TRBD1. The V segment lost 6 bases and the J segment 4 bases; nucleotides outside the gene matches: 13. Germline V gene data show CDR1 as SGHTA and CDR2 as FQGNSA. The CDR3 covers 17 residues. The CDR3 sequence: CASSHLPGQAPTGELFF. The CDR3 nucleotides are TGTGCCAGCAGTCATCTCCCGGGACAGGCCCCCACCGGGGAGCTGTTTTTT.

This clonotype occurred many times. The chain couples TRBV4-3 to TRBJ2-5, with TRBD2 matching 10 bases. Per the germline V gene, CDR1 is LGHNA and CDR2 is YSLEER. There are 16 residues in the CDR3. The V and J ends lost 4 bases and 5 bases, in that order; junction bases with no gene match: 10. The CDR3 sequence is CASSRSTASGGETQYF. The CDR3, as DNA: TGCGCCAGCAGCCGGTCAACGGCTAGCGGGGGTGAGACCCAGTACTTC.

This clonotype was seen many times. J is TRBJ2-1 and V is TRBV5-1; 14 nucleotides line up with TRBD2. Germline V gene sequence: CDR1 SGHRS, CDR2 YFSETQ. The V and J ends lost 4 bases and 6 bases, in that order; junction bases with no gene match: 3. The CDR3 contains 15 residues. CDR3 region: CASSTTSGGANEQFF. The CDR3 DNA follows: TGCGCCAGCAGCACGACTAGCGGGGGGGCCAATGAGCAGTTCTTC.

The V call is TRBV6-5, the J call TRBJ1-3; the D gene is possibly TRBD1 (5 bases). V was trimmed by 3 bases and J by 4 bases, leaving 7 bases between them. This CDR3 spans 13 amino acids. The germline V gene has CDR1 MNHEY and CDR2 SVGAGI. The CDR3 DNA is TGTGCCAGCAGTTATGGGGGAGGAAACACCATATATTTT. This sequence encodes CASSYGGGNTIYF.